The rows below give T cell receptor beta chains drawn from one sample of a study of CD8+ T cells in alopecia areata. The method was immunoSEQ multiplex PCR; TCRdb's version includes in-frame clones alone and lacks a portion of them. The data show some 190,000 clones, with approximately 51% seen just once and over 9.5% held by the top ten. Sample: CD8+ T cells sorted from blood, taken at week 52, from a patient treated with tofacitinib. These receptors all stem from a human donor with alopecia areata. CDR3s include the opening cysteine and the closing phenylalanine or tryptophan. Each record gives: CDR3 protein, CDR3 DNA, J gene, clone size, D gene, V gene, CDR3 length. D genes are given only for firm matches. Where a row states a size, it is once, few, many or the class of an expanded clone; other rows omit it.

cdr3_aa: CAWSADITYEQYF
cdr3_nt: TGTGCCTGGAGTGCGGACATAACCTACGAGCAGTACTTC
j_call: TRBJ2-7
clone_size: .
d_call: .
v_call: TRBV30
cdr3_length: 13

cdr3_aa: CASSGPSGGTDTQYF
cdr3_nt: TGTGCCAGCAGTGGTCCTAGCGGGGGGACAGATACGCAGTATTTT
j_call: TRBJ2-3
clone_size: .
d_call: TRBD2
v_call: TRBV2
cdr3_length: 15

cdr3_aa: CASSSLGAFSGANVLTF
cdr3_nt: TGTGCCAGCAGTAGTTTAGGAGCATTCTCTGGGGCCAACGTCCTGACTTTC
j_call: TRBJ2-6
clone_size: .
d_call: .
v_call: TRBV27
cdr3_length: 17

cdr3_aa: CASSVGGSPLHF
cdr3_nt: TGTGCCAGCAGCGTAGGGGGTTCACCCCTCCACTTT
j_call: TRBJ1-6
clone_size: few
d_call: .
v_call: TRBV9
cdr3_length: 12

cdr3_aa: CAWSVREGDNSPLHF
cdr3_nt: TGTGCCTGGAGTGTACGGGAGGGGGATAATTCACCCCTCCACTTT
j_call: TRBJ1-6
clone_size: once
d_call: .
v_call: TRBV30
cdr3_length: 15

cdr3_aa: CASSGQGAGSYEQYF
cdr3_nt: TGTGCCAGCAGTGGACAGGGGGCAGGCTCCTACGAGCAGTACTTC
j_call: TRBJ2-7
clone_size: few
d_call: TRBD1
v_call: TRBV6-5
cdr3_length: 15

cdr3_aa: CASSYYRDSGSWYF
cdr3_nt: TGTGCCAGCAGTTACTACAGGGACAGTGGCTCCTGGTACTTC
j_call: TRBJ2-7
clone_size: .
d_call: TRBD1
v_call: TRBV6-5
cdr3_length: 14

cdr3_aa: CAWSVQEQGASVTQYF
cdr3_nt: TGTGCCTGGAGTGTTCAGGAACAGGGGGCGAGCGTGACCCAGTACTTC
j_call: TRBJ2-5
clone_size: .
d_call: TRBD1
v_call: TRBV30
cdr3_length: 16

cdr3_aa: CAWITPGYPEAFF
cdr3_nt: TGTGCCTGGATTACCCCAGGGTATCCTGAAGCTTTCTTT
j_call: TRBJ1-1
clone_size: .
d_call: .
v_call: TRBV30
cdr3_length: 13

cdr3_aa: CASSPVGTGGTYEQYF
cdr3_nt: TGTGCCAGCAGCCCCGTTGGGACAGGGGGAACCTACGAGCAGTACTTC
j_call: TRBJ2-7
clone_size: .
d_call: TRBD1
v_call: TRBV5-6
cdr3_length: 16

cdr3_aa: CASSAGFQPQHF
cdr3_nt: TGTGCCAGCAGCGCAGGGTTTCAGCCCCAGCATTTT
j_call: TRBJ1-5
clone_size: .
d_call: .
v_call: TRBV9
cdr3_length: 12

cdr3_aa: CASSLRGAGETQYF
cdr3_nt: TGTGCCAGCAGTTTACGGGGGGCTGGAGAGACCCAGTACTTC
j_call: TRBJ2-5
clone_size: .
d_call: .
v_call: TRBV27
cdr3_length: 14

cdr3_aa: CASSETGLTDTQYF
cdr3_nt: TGTGCCAGCAGTGAAACAGGGTTAACAGATACGCAGTATTTT
j_call: TRBJ2-3
clone_size: .
d_call: .
v_call: TRBV6-5
cdr3_length: 14

cdr3_aa: CASSQDQEGSTEAFF
cdr3_nt: TGCGCCAGCAGCCAAGATCAGGAGGGGAGCACTGAAGCTTTCTTT
j_call: TRBJ1-1
clone_size: .
d_call: .
v_call: TRBV4-3
cdr3_length: 15

cdr3_aa: CSVTGEVYEQYF
cdr3_nt: TGCAGCGTAACAGGGGAGGTCTACGAGCAGTACTTC
j_call: TRBJ2-7
clone_size: few
d_call: .
v_call: TRBV29-1
cdr3_length: 12

cdr3_aa: CASSSSASGGYEQYF
cdr3_nt: TGTGCCAGCAGCTCTTCAGCTAGCGGGGGTTACGAGCAGTACTTC
j_call: TRBJ2-7
clone_size: few
d_call: TRBD2
v_call: TRBV7-9
cdr3_length: 15

cdr3_aa: CASSPATGYNEQFF
cdr3_nt: TGCGCCAGCAGCCCCGCTACAGGGTACAATGAGCAGTTCTTC
j_call: TRBJ2-1
clone_size: .
d_call: .
v_call: TRBV5-1
cdr3_length: 14

cdr3_aa: CASSPTGWDYGYTF
cdr3_nt: TGTGCCAGCAGCCCAACCGGGTGGGACTATGGCTACACCTTC
j_call: TRBJ1-2
clone_size: few
d_call: .
v_call: TRBV7-8
cdr3_length: 14

cdr3_aa: CASSLGGTLHF
cdr3_nt: TGTGCCAGCAGCTTAGGGGGGACCCTCCACTTT
j_call: TRBJ1-6
clone_size: few
d_call: .
v_call: TRBV7-6
cdr3_length: 11

cdr3_aa: CASKSTPGEQYF
cdr3_nt: TGTGCCAGCAAGTCTACCCCCGGGGAGCAGTACTTC
j_call: TRBJ2-7
clone_size: once
d_call: .
v_call: TRBV7-8
cdr3_length: 12

cdr3_aa: CASSLGLEDQETQYF
cdr3_nt: TGTGCCAGCAGCTTAGGTTTAGAGGACCAAGAGACCCAGTACTTC
j_call: TRBJ2-5
clone_size: few
d_call: .
v_call: TRBV7-9
cdr3_length: 15

cdr3_aa: CAISETGRGANVLTF
cdr3_nt: TGTGCCATCAGTGAGACAGGGCGAGGGGCCAACGTCCTGACTTTC
j_call: TRBJ2-6
clone_size: .
d_call: .
v_call: TRBV10-3
cdr3_length: 15